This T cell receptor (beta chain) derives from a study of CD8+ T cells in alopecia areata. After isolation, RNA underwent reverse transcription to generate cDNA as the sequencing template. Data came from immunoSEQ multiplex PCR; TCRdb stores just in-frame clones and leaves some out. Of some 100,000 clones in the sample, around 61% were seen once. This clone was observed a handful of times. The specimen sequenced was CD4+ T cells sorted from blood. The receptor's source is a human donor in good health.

This CDR3 reads CASRERGKQFF. In DNA, the CDR3 is TGTGCCAGCAGGGAGCGGGGCAAGCAGTTCTTC. The chain combines TRBV2 with TRBJ2-1; TRBD2 matches 7 bases. V gave up 6 bases and J gave up 11 bases; unmatched junction bases: 4. The CDR3 sequence is 11 residues long. Germline loops: CDR1 SNHLY, CDR2 FYNNEI.